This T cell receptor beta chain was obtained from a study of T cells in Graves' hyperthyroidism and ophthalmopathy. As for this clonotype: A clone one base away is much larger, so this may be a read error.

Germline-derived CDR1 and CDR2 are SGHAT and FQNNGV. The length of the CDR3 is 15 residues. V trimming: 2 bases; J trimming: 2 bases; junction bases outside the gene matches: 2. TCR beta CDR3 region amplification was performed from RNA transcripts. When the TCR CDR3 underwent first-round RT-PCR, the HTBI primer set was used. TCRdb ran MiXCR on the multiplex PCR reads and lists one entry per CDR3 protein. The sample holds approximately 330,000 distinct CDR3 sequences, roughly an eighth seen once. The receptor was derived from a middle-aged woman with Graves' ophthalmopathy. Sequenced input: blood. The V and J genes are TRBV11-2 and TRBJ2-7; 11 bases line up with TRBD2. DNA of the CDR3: TGTGCCAGCAGCTTAACTAGCGGGAGTCCCTACGAGCAGTACTTC. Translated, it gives CASSLTSGSPYEQYF.